This T cell receptor beta chain was obtained from a study of cytomegalovirus exposure and HLA in healthy donors. Background on the study: Unique TCRs from HLA-typed donors, 80 million to 100 million of them, were held in an early data release.

In the PCR, 60 Vbeta and 13 Jbeta primers were used. Method: immunoSEQ multiplex PCR; TCRdb's copy keeps in-frame clones and lacks some. The profile shows 130,000 to 150,000 clones, 70% to 85% of them singletons. Germline trimming cut 5 bases from V and 4 bases from J; bases unmatched to any gene: 5. CDR3 length: 14 amino acids. Germline V lookup: CDR1 LNHDA, CDR2 SQIVND (reference sequence). Sequenced: PBMCs. The chain employs TRBV19 and TRBJ2-7, with TRBD1 matching 10 bases. The TCR comes from a woman in her sixties or seventies in good health and CMV-seropositive. The CDR3 bases are TGTGCCAGTAGTTTGACAGGGGGCGAGTACGAGCAGTACTTC. Encoded protein: CASSLTGGEYEQYF.